This T cell receptor (beta chain) was found in a study of blood T cell repertoires in COVID-19. Per the study methods: Amplification from reference gene primers served as the basis for estimated nucleated cell counts. Clones were sequenced by immunoSEQ multiplex PCR, and TCRdb holds only the in-frame ones, with some missing. V and J calls and clone size follow that table, whereas D and trimming were derived from the DNA. Of around 190,000 clones detected, roughly 79% appear once; the ten largest clones hold 9.5% to 11%. This CDR3 is built from 18 residues. Germline CDR1 and CDR2: LGHNA and YNFKEQ. With V trimmed by 0 bases and J by 0 bases, 7 bases remained unmatched. Seattle patient enrollment occurred during active infection, with longitudinal follow-up thereafter.

Sequencing was done on a sample of peripheral blood. The source is a woman in her 40s with COVID-19, enrolled during active disease. The chain carries TRBV4-2 and TRBJ2-1; TRBD2 matches 8 bases. The CDR3 loop is CASSQEGVAGSSYNEQFF. CDR3 DNA sequence: TGTGCCAGCAGCCAAGAAGGGGTAGCGGGGAGCTCCTACAATGAGCAGTTCTTC.